This TCR beta chain is drawn from a study of blood T cells in healthy people across ages. V trimming: 1 base; J trimming: 3 bases; junction bases outside the gene matches: 6. The CDR3 sequence is 15 residues long. Germline-derived CDR1 and CDR2 are SEHNR and FQNEAQ (reference sequence). The use of a sample-barcoded 5' primer and a J-beta primer mix characterized a second PCR of 7 to 11 cycles. TCRdb itself ran the 5' RACE reads through MiXCR, one entry per CDR3 protein. The data show 1,800,000 or so distinct CDR3 sequences, with 39% seen just once and 23% held by the top ten. The sequence was collected from a human donor in good health. The specimen sequenced was blood. The J gene is TRBJ2-7, the V gene TRBV7-9, with TRBD2 matching 7 bases. The DNA for the CDR3 is TGTGCCAGCAGCTTAGGTCCGGGGGACTACTACGAGCAGTACTTC. This gives the protein CASSLGPGDYYEQYF. The full variable domain, in which reference TRBV7-9 and TRBJ2-7 provide the parts outside the CDR3, is DTGVSQNPRHKITKRGQNVTFRCDPISEHNRLYWYRQTLGQGPEFLTYFQNEAQLEKSRLLSDRFSAERPKGSFSTLEIQRTEQGDSAMYLCASSLGPGDYYEQYFGPGTRLTVT.